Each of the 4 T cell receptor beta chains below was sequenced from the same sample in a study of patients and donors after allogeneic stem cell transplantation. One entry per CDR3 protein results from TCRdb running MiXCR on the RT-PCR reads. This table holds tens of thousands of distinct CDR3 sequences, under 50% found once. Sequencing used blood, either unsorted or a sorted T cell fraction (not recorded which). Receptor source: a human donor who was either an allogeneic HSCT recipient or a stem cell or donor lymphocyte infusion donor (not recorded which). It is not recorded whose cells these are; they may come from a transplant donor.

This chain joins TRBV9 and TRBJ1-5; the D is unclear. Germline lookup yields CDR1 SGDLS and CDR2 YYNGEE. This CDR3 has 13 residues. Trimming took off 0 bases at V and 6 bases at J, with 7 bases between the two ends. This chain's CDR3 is CASSVGGFQPQHF. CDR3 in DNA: TGTGCCAGCAGCGTAGGGGGTTTTCAGCCCCAGCATTTT.

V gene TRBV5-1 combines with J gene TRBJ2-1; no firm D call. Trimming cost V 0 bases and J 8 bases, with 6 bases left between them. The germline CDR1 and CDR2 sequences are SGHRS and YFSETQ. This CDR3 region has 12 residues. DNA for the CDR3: TGCGCCAGCAGCTTGGAGGAGCATGAGCAGTTCTTC. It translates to CASSLEEHEQFF.

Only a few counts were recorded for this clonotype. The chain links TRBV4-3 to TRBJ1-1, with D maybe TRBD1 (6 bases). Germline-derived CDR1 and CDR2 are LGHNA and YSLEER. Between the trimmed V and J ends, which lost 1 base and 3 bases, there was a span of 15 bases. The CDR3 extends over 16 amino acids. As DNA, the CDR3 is TGCGCCAGCAGCCAAGTCCCCGGGGGCGATTACACTGAAGCTTTCTTT. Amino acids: CASSQVPGGDYTEAFF.

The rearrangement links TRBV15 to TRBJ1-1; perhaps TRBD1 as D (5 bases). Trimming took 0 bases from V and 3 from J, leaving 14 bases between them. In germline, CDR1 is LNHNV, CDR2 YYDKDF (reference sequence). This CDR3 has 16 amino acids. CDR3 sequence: CATSRDIIGVDTEAFF. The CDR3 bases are TGTGCCACCAGCAGAGATATTATAGGGGTCGACACTGAAGCTTTCTTT.